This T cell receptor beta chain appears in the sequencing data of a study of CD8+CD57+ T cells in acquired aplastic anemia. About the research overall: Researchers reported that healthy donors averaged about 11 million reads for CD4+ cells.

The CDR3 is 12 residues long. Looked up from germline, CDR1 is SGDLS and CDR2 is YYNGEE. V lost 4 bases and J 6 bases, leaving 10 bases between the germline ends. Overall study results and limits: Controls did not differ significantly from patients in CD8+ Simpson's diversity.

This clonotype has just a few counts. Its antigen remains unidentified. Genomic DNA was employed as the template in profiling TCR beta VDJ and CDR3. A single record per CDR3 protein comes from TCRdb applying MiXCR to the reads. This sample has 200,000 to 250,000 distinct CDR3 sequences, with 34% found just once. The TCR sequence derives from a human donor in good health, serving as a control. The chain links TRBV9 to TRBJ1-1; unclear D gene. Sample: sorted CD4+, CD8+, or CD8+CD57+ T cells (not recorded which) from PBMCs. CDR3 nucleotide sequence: TGTGCCAGCAGCCAACGGGAGGCTGAAGCTTTCTTT. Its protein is CASSQREAEAFF.